Within the sample, the clone carrying this T cell receptor beta chain is medium-sized. Rearranged V-D-J TRB sequences were amplified with a mixed TRB-A/B primer pool. TCRdb itself ran the multiplex PCR reads through MiXCR, one entry per CDR3 protein. The repertoire holds around 2,000 distinct CDR3 sequences, with around 19% as singletons. These data originate in a study of T cell repertoires in aging, cancer and after chemotherapy. The CDR3 consists of 13 residues. After removal of 4 bases from V and 4 bases from J, the junction contained 4 bases not matched to a gene. The V gene's germline CDR1 is SGHDT and CDR2 YYEEEE. Peripheral blood genomic DNA, not sorted cells or RNA, was the template.

The V call is TRBV5-6, the J call TRBJ1-2; 7 bases align to TRBD1. The TCR originated in a human donor with a solid tumor. Sequencing was carried out using blood. The CDR3 loop reads CASSPTGPYGYTF. The CDR3 nucleotides are TGTGCCAGCAGCCCGACAGGGCCCTATGGCTACACCTTC.